The 8 T cell receptor delta chains given below trace back to one sample, sequenced in a study of DNA immune sequencing with unique molecular identifiers. Genomic DNA underwent 32-plex PCR targeting all 8 TRDV and 4 TRDJ genes. In around 3 barcoding PCR cycles, molecules received a 12-nucleotide UMI, then adapter PCR followed. TCRdb used CATT to re-call clones from the multiplex PCR reads. The sample lists roughly 4,900 delta-chain clones; roughly 12% were seen once. What was sequenced was gamma-delta T cells enriched from blood buffy coat, or unenriched PBMCs (not recorded which). The receptors come from a human donor in good health.

This clone has more than one count but fewer than ten. There is no V gene call, and the J gene is TRDJ1; no check of the table's D call, TRDD3, against the DNA was made. The CDR3 has 17 residues. The CDR3 nucleotides read TGTGCTCTTGGGGAACCGTGGGGGGGACAGGGGGTGGATAAACTCATCTTT. This codes for CALGEPWGGQGVDKLIF.

Comment on this clone: Given a far larger clone just one base away, this is likely a sequencing read error. The same CDR3 arises from other DNA sequences in this sample as well. The J gene is TRDJ1, the V gene TRDV3, with D possibly matching TRDD3 (6 bases). Germline values: CDR1 TVYSNPD, CDR2 GDNSRS (reference sequence). The CDR3 has 12 residues. As DNA, the CDR3 is TGTGCAGTCGGGGGAAAGACCGATAAACTCATCTTT. Its protein is CAVGGKTDKLIF.

The table lists this clone with a few counts. The protein recorded in TCRdb matches a much larger clone and deviates from this DNA's translation at residue 7, suggesting a read error; the protein here is obtained by translating the DNA. The chain carries TRDV2 and TRDJ1, with 11 bases lining up with TRDD3. The length of the CDR3 is 15 residues. CDR1 is GEAIGNYY and CDR2 is EKD in the germline V gene. V was pared by 0 bases and J by 4 bases, with 3 bases of the junction left unmatched. CDR3 sequence: CACDTVTGGYDKLIF. The DNA for the CDR3 is TGTGCCTGTGACACCGTTACTGGGGGATACGATAAACTCATCTTT.

No V segment was called; the J segment is TRDJ1; TRDD3 is the table's D call and was not checked against the DNA. The CDR3 consists of 18 residues. The CDR3 coding sequence is TGTGCTCTTGGGGAACGTTATAGGCTGGGGGTTCGCCCCGATAAACTCATCTTT. This gives the protein CALGERYRLGVRPDKLIF.

A few counts support this clone. The translation of this DNA and the TCRdb protein of a much larger clone differ at residue 4, probably owing to a read error; the protein shown here is translated from the DNA. CDR3 nucleotide sequence: TGTGCCTGTGTCACCGTACTTTCTGGGGGATCTTACACCGATAAACTCATCTTT. This gives the protein CACVTVLSGGSYTDKLIF. J is TRDJ1 and V is TRDV2, with 9 bases identical to TRDD3. Per the germline V gene, CDR1 is GEAIGNYY and CDR2 is EKD. The CDR3 extends over 18 amino acids.

Comment on this clone: TCRdb shows a much larger clone's protein in place of this DNA's translation, and the two differ at residue 4, likely through a read error; the protein shown is translated from the DNA. The V and J genes are TRDV2 and TRDJ3, with D possibly TRDD3 on 5 matching bases. Germline V gene data show CDR1 as GEAIGNYY and CDR2 as EKD. CDR3 length: 19 amino acids. CDR3 protein: CACHTGGLRSSWDTRQMFF. The CDR3 DNA follows: TGTGCCTGTCACACGGGGGGGCTACGGAGCTCCTGGGACACCCGACAGATGTTTTTC.

By sample share, this clone is medium-sized (0.01 to 0.1%). The gene calls are TRDV2 and TRDJ1; 12 bases fit TRDD3. Germline V gene data show CDR1 as GEAIGNYY and CDR2 as EKD. The V and J ends lost 0 bases and 2 bases, in that order; junction bases with no gene match: 15. The CDR3 has 20 residues. The CDR3 coding sequence is TGTGCCTGTGACACCCTGGAGGGGCTGGGGGATACGGTGACGACCGATAAACTCATCTTT. Translated: CACDTLEGLGDTVTTDKLIF.

This clone was counted between two and nine times. A far larger clone differs by one base, so this is likely a read error. The V gene is TRDV1, the J gene TRDJ1; 8 bases are a match to TRDD2. The J gene, absent from TCRdb, was called here by matching the DNA to germline. This CDR3 contains 23 residues. CDR1 TSWWSYY and CDR2 QGS come from the germline V gene. The CDR3 coding sequence is TGTGCTCTTGGGGACCTACCAAGGACTTCCTACGTCCGGGGGGGGACGTACACCGGTAAACTCATCTTT. It translates to CALGDLPRTSYVRGGTYTGKLIF.